A selection of T cell receptor beta chains follows, all from one sample in a study of siplizumab effects on memory and regulatory T cells. Sequenced by immunoSEQ multiplex PCR; TCRdb stores in-frame clones only, minus some. The repertoire consists of about 100,000 clones, with approximately 90% occurring once and the leading ten covering around 0.73%. Sequenced sample: Tregs sorted from blood. The receptors were gathered from a human donor in good health. Both conserved end residues are part of each CDR3. The D gene is left open where the match is weak. Only some rows state a clone size, as once, few, many or a class for expanded clones.

cdr3_aa d_call j_call clone_size v_call
CASSDRFEQGPVRDGYTF TRBD1 TRBJ1-2 once TRBV7-6
CASSLLGTNYGYTF NA TRBJ1-2 once TRBV14
CASSWTSGASTDTQYF TRBD2 TRBJ2-3 NA TRBV5-1
CASSLARIVAGNQETQYF TRBD2 TRBJ2-5 NA TRBV11-2
CSANKGTEAFF NA TRBJ1-1 few TRBV20-1
CASTWVNTGELFF NA TRBJ2-2 NA TRBV5-1
CASSSGIPGTGHFYGYTF TRBD1 TRBJ1-2 NA TRBV27
CASSPSGRSTDTQYF TRBD2 TRBJ2-3 NA TRBV7-9
CASSPPIGLAGGGYEQYF TRBD2 TRBJ2-7 NA TRBV7-8
CASSVRAGGQETQYF NA TRBJ2-5 once TRBV9
CASSQESIQYF NA TRBJ2-4 NA TRBV14
CASSQITSDEQYF NA TRBJ2-7 NA TRBV4-1
CASSVDSYEKLFF NA TRBJ1-4 NA TRBV5-4
CASSEEQGGTYEQYF TRBD1 TRBJ2-7 NA TRBV28
CSAPGGRGGTDTQYF TRBD2 TRBJ2-3 NA TRBV29-1
CASGLAGGRTDTQYF TRBD2 TRBJ2-3 NA TRBV12-5
CASSWGAFTEAFF NA TRBJ1-1 NA TRBV28
CASSPRGREAFF TRBD1 TRBJ1-1 once TRBV28
CASSLTGRTYGYTF TRBD1 TRBJ1-2 NA TRBV28
CASSGSGSGNIQYF TRBD2 TRBJ2-4 NA TRBV5-1
CASSQDGRDSNQPQHF NA TRBJ1-5 NA TRBV4-2
CASSSRSGNTIYF NA TRBJ1-3 NA TRBV6-7
CASSLGQSPGNTIYF NA TRBJ1-3 NA TRBV5-6
CASSILGYGYTF NA TRBJ1-2 NA TRBV19